These 10 T cell receptor beta chains were sequenced from one sample in a study of T cell changes during pregnancy in multiple sclerosis. Some clones are missing from TCRdb's copy, which holds only in-frame ones; the method was immunoSEQ multiplex PCR. Among 40,000 to 55,000 clones, about nine tenths were seen once, and the ten largest hold 0.61%. Specimen: CD4+ T cells from peripheral blood mononuclear cells, collected after pregnancy. The receptors were sampled from a female donor in good health, enrolled as a control in a pregnancy study.

The chain links TRBV19 to TRBJ1-2, with D hard to call. Germline-derived CDR1 and CDR2 are LNHDA and SQIVND (reference sequence). The V and J ends lost 9 bases and 2 bases respectively, with 10 bases between them. This CDR3 has 12 residues. The CDR3 region is CASSRGNYGYTF. The CDR3 nucleotides read TGTGCCAGCTCCCGAGGGAACTATGGCTACACCTTC.

The rearrangement links TRBV5-6 to TRBJ2-1, with 9 positions matching TRBD2. V dropped 5 bases and J dropped 5; count of bases not matched to a gene: 11. This CDR3 spans 16 amino acids. The germline CDR1 and CDR2 sequences are SGHDT and YYEEEE. CDR3 DNA sequence: TGTGCCAGCAGTATTCTTGCGGGAGGGCCGCACAATGAGCAGTTCTTC. Protein sequence: CASSILAGGPHNEQFF.

With respect to this clone: In the same sample, other DNA sequences code for this CDR3. The chain carries TRBV30 and TRBJ2-7, with D possibly TRBD2 on 6 matching bases. CDR1 and CDR2 (germline): GTSNPN, SVGIG (reference sequence). The CDR3 has 12 amino acids. Trimming left V 0 bases short and J 5 bases short, with 8 bases between. CDR3 loop: CAWSVQRDEQYF. The CDR3 coding sequence is TGTGCCTGGAGTGTACAGCGGGACGAGCAGTACTTC.

V is TRBV5-6 and J is TRBJ2-2; D not certain. Germline CDR1 and CDR2: SGHDT and YYEEEE. Deletions cut 0 bases from V and 0 bases from J, with 6 bases between. The CDR3 covers 15 residues. CDR3 bases: TGTGCCAGCAGCTTGGTAGTTGCGAACACCGGGGAGCTGTTTTTT. Its protein product is CASSLVVANTGELFF.

This clone has more than one count but fewer than ten. V usage is TRBV6-4 and J usage is TRBJ1-2, with 7 nucleotides matching TRBD1. The CDR3 runs to 14 residues. The V and J ends lost 6 bases and 4 bases, in that order; junction bases with no gene match: 8. In germline, CDR1 is MRHNA, CDR2 SNTAGT. The CDR3 region has the DNA TGTGCCAGCAGAACCGCTCCAGGGGGCTATGGCTACACCTTC. This translates into CASRTAPGGYGYTF.

V usage is TRBV18 and J usage is TRBJ2-5, with TRBD1 matching 7 bases. The DNA end is a closer match to TRBJ2-7, so the J assignment may be wrong. The CDR3 spans 16 residues. Looked up from germline, CDR1 is KGHSH and CDR2 is LQKENI. CDR3 sequence reads: CASSRPEGAGLAEQYF. The DNA of the CDR3 is TGTGCCAGCTCACGACCCGAGGGGGCGGGCCTAGCCGAGCAGTACTTC.

This rearrangement joins TRBV6-6 to TRBJ2-7; weak D call: TRBD2 (6 bases). This CDR3 contains 15 residues. CDR1 and CDR2 from the germline V gene are MNHNY and SVGAGI (reference sequence). Trimming removed 1 base at V and 3 bases at J, with 13 bases between. In DNA form, the CDR3 reads TGTGCCAGCAGTTACTTCGCGGGGCAAGACTACGAGCAGTACTTC. Amino acid sequence: CASSYFAGQDYEQYF.

In its sample, this clone was seen once. V gene TRBV19 combines with J gene TRBJ1-1, with D possibly being TRBD1 (5 bases). CDR1 and CDR2 from the germline V gene are LNHDA and SQIVND (reference sequence). CDR3 length: 14 residues. The V and J ends lost 1 base and 5 bases respectively, with 11 bases between them. CDR3 sequence reads: CASSIGRGITEAFF. The DNA of the CDR3 is TGTGCCAGTAGTATAGGGCGGGGGATAACTGAAGCTTTCTTT.

This chain links TRBV11-2 with TRBJ2-5, with 7 nucleotides matching TRBD1. The J segment lost 5 bases and the V segment lost 0 bases, leaving 9 bases of the junction unmatched. The CDR3 consists of 16 residues. Germline assignment: CDR1 SGHAT and CDR2 FQNNGV. The CDR3 DNA follows: TGTGCCAGCAGCTTAGATCTGACAGGGCTTGAGGAGACCCAGTACTTC. Its translation is CASSLDLTGLEETQYF.

The rearrangement joins TRBV5-5 to TRBJ1-1; no firm D call. V gave up 2 bases and J gave up 5 bases, with 13 bases separating them. CDR1 SGHKS and CDR2 YYEKEE come from the germline V gene (reference sequence). This CDR3 region has 14 residues. DNA of the CDR3: TGTGCCAGCAGCTTAGGATTCGGCAGGACTGAAGCTTTCTTT. Its translation: CASSLGFGRTEAFF.